Shown below are 17 T cell receptor beta chains from a single sample sequenced in a study of blood T cell repertoires in COVID-19 (TCRdb year 2020). Libraries were built with the immunoSEQ multiplex PCR assay. In TCRdb, the immuneACCESS table is reduced to in-frame sequences with V and J assigned. These tables do not hold every clone; where another copy was compared, an unresolved V gene accounts for under half, and the others remain unexplained. The sample table holds roughly 57,000 clones, of which almost 80% were seen once. The top ten constitute 3% to 3.5% of the sample. The material sequenced was peripheral blood. The receptors come from a man aged 55-75 years with acute or convalescent COVID-19.

V and J are TRBV5-1 and TRBJ1-4; no reliable D call. The CDR3 has 15 amino acids. From germline, CDR1 is SGHRS and CDR2 YFSETQ. Trimming cost V 4 bases and J 3 bases, with 13 bases left between them. The CDR3 nucleotides read TGCGCCAGCAGCCCGGGTGGAGGGCCTAATGAAAAACTGTTTTTT. This encodes CASSPGGGPNEKLFF. The full variable domain, with the rest looked up from reference TRBV5-1 and TRBJ1-4, is KAGVTQTPRYLIKTRGQQVTLSCSPISGHRSVSWYQQTPGQGLQFLFEYFSETQRNKGNFPGRFSGRQFSNSRSEMNVSTLELGDSALYLCASSPGGGPNEKLFFGSGTQLSVL.

This clone has only a few counts. This chain connects TRBV7-8 to TRBJ2-7; 11 bases agree with TRBD1. The junction had 14 bases not matched to a gene; V was cut back by 2 bases and J by 2 bases. The CDR3 contains 19 residues. Germline CDR1 is SGHVS and CDR2 is FQNEAQ. The CDR3 nucleotides are TGTGCCAGCAGCTTACCCTTGGACAGGGGGCGCGGGAGTACCTACGAGCAGTACTTC. It yields the protein CASSLPLDRGRGSTYEQYF.

This clone was seen a handful of times. CDR3 nucleotide sequence: TGCGCCAGCAGCTTGGCCCGGGGGAATGAAAAACTGTTTTTT. Its protein is CASSLARGNEKLFF. V gene TRBV5-1 combines with J gene TRBJ1-4; perhaps TRBD1 as D (5 bases). The CDR3 is made up of 14 amino acids. V was shortened by 0 bases and J by 5 bases, with 8 bases between the two germline ends. Looked up from germline, CDR1 is SGHRS and CDR2 is YFSETQ.

The V and J genes are TRBV24-1 and TRBJ1-5; possibly TRBD1 for D (5 bases). Trimming pared 4 bases from V and 5 bases from J, leaving 8 bases between. Germline V CDR1 and CDR2: KGHDR, SFDVKD. This CDR3 spans 13 amino acids. CDR3 region: CATSEQAHQPQHF. CDR3 nucleotide sequence: TGTGCCACCAGTGAACAGGCCCATCAGCCCCAGCATTTT.

The chain employs TRBV7-9 and TRBJ1-2, with a tentative D call TRBD1 (6 bases). CDR3 length: 15 residues. CDR1 is SEHNR and CDR2 is FQNEAQ in the germline V gene (reference sequence). Between the trimmed V and J ends, which lost 1 base and 5 bases, there was a span of 14 bases. Written as DNA, the CDR3 is TGTGCCAGCAGCTTAGGGAACCAGGGGTTGTATGGCTACACCTTC. This gives the protein CASSLGNQGLYGYTF.

This clone is medium-sized. The chain couples TRBV6-4 to TRBJ2-1; TRBD1 aligns across 7 bases. CDR1 MRHNA and CDR2 SNTAGT come from the germline V gene. Losses at the gene ends were 0 bases for V and 9 bases for J; bases not matched to a gene: 8. The CDR3 has 15 amino acids. DNA of the CDR3: TGTGCCAGCAGTGACTCGTCAGGGGGTAGGGGTGAGCAGTTCTTC. As protein: CASSDSSGGRGEQFF.

This rearrangement joins TRBV29-1 to TRBJ1-1, with 10 nucleotides matching TRBD1. V gave up 4 bases and J gave up 0 bases; unmatched junction bases: 5. Germline assignment: CDR1 SQVTM and CDR2 ANQGSEA. The CDR3 spans 15 residues. The CDR3 reads CSVGGTGAMNTEAFF. The CDR3 DNA is TGCAGCGTTGGGGGGACAGGGGCGATGAACACTGAAGCTTTCTTT.

The chain couples TRBV5-4 to TRBJ1-6; D is possibly TRBD1 (6 bases). Looked up from germline, CDR1 is SGHNT and CDR2 is YYREEE (reference sequence). CDR3 length: 15 residues. V was trimmed by 1 base and J by 8 bases, leaving 13 bases between them. The CDR3 loop is CASSLKKGGDSPLHF. The CDR3 coding sequence is TGTGCCAGCAGCTTGAAAAAGGGGGGGGATTCACCCCTCCACTTT.

The gene calls are TRBV7-8 and TRBJ1-3, with D perhaps TRBD1 (5 bases). Germline assignment: CDR1 SGHVS and CDR2 FQNEAQ. The CDR3 consists of 14 residues. The V end lost 4 bases, the J end lost 3 bases, and 10 bases lay between the germline ends. In nucleotides, the CDR3 is TGTGCCAGCAGCTCCACAGGAATTGGAAACACCATATATTTT. The encoded protein is CASSSTGIGNTIYF. Looking up the rest from reference TRBV7-8 and TRBJ1-3 gives the full variable domain: GAGVSQSPRYKVAKRGQDVALRCDPISGHVSLFWYQQALGQGPEFLTYFQNEAQLDKSGLPSDRFFAERPEGSVSTLKIQRTQQEDSAVYLCASSSTGIGNTIYFGEGSWLTVV.

A single count supports this clone. The rearrangement links TRBV2 to TRBJ2-7, with TRBD1 matching over 9 bases. The trim removed 6 bases at V and 3 bases at J, leaving 6 bases unmatched. Germline CDR1 is SNHLY and CDR2 is FYNNEI. CDR3 length: 14 residues. CDR3 DNA: TGTGCCAGCAGCGCCGGACAGGGGTTCTACGAGCAGTACTTC. It encodes CASSAGQGFYEQYF.

The V and J genes are TRBV7-8 and TRBJ1-4, with TRBD1 as a possible D gene (6 bases). CDR1 SGHVS and CDR2 FQNEAQ come from the germline V gene. The V and J ends lost 7 bases and 10 bases respectively, with 22 bases between them. There are 15 residues in the CDR3. Written as DNA, the CDR3 is TGTGCCAGCACCGCGCAGGGACATTCGGGTTCAAAACTGTTTTTT. Amino acids: CASTAQGHSGSKLFF.

This clone has only one observation. This chain joins TRBV5-1 and TRBJ1-1; D is ambiguous. Germline lookup yields CDR1 SGHRS and CDR2 YFSETQ. Trimming stripped 3 bases from V and 4 bases from J, with 13 bases between. The CDR3 totals 14 residues. The CDR3 sequence is CASSSSVTGTEAFF. CDR3 nucleotides: TGCGCCAGCAGCTCTTCGGTTACGGGCACTGAAGCTTTCTTT. Using reference TRBV5-1 and TRBJ1-1 for the parts outside the CDR3, the full variable domain is KAGVTQTPRYLIKTRGQQVTLSCSPISGHRSVSWYQQTPGQGLQFLFEYFSETQRNKGNFPGRFSGRQFSNSRSEMNVSTLELGDSALYLCASSSSVTGTEAFFGQGTRLTVV.

The rearrangement uses TRBV6-1 and TRBJ1-1; 8 bases align to TRBD1. V lost 10 bases, J lost 4 bases, and 5 bases stayed unmatched. Germline V gene lookup returns CDR1 MNHNS and CDR2 SASEGT. The CDR3 has 12 amino acids. Here the CDR3 reads CATRQGSTEAFF. CDR3 nucleotides: TGTGCCACCAGACAGGGGAGCACTGAAGCTTTCTTT.

The rearrangement links TRBV2 to TRBJ1-2; D is unresolved. The CDR3 covers 16 residues. V was cut by 2 bases and J by 0 bases, with 13 bases left in between. CDR1 and CDR2 (germline): SNHLY, FYNNEI. CDR3 protein: CASSESLSGTNYGYTF. The DNA for the CDR3 is TGTGCCAGCAGTGAATCGTTGTCGGGGACTAACTATGGCTACACCTTC.

The chain is built from TRBV4-1 and TRBJ1-1; 11 nucleotides agree with TRBD1. The V gene end was trimmed by 3 bases and the J gene end by 9 bases; junction bases not matched to a gene: 9. CDR1 and CDR2 from the germline V gene are MGHRA and YSYEKL. This CDR3 is built from 15 residues. This chain's CDR3 is CASSHLPGQGAQAFF. DNA of the CDR3: TGCGCCAGCAGCCACTTACCTGGACAGGGGGCGCAAGCTTTCTTT.

The chain recombines TRBV7-2 with TRBJ2-3; tentative D call: TRBD2 (5 bases). V was cut by 5 bases and J by 2 bases, with 8 bases left in between. Germline lookup yields CDR1 SGHTA and CDR2 FQGNSA. The CDR3 consists of 13 residues. This CDR3 reads CASSPSPTDTQYF. Written as DNA, the CDR3 is TGTGCCAGCAGCCCTAGCCCCACAGATACGCAGTATTTT.

This chain links TRBV2 with TRBJ2-5; 8 nucleotides agree with TRBD2. V gave up 5 bases and J gave up 5 bases; unmatched junction bases: 4. Germline V gene data show CDR1 as SNHLY and CDR2 as FYNNEI. This CDR3 contains 13 residues. The DNA of the CDR3 is TGTGCCAGCAGTTTTAGCGGGGATGAGACCCAGTACTTC. The encoded protein is CASSFSGDETQYF.